This entry is about one T cell receptor beta chain. This sample is part of a study of control samples from healthy donors and cancer patients. The CDR3 extends over 15 amino acids. V dropped 0 bases and J dropped 7; count of bases not matched to a gene: 1. CDR1 SGDLS and CDR2 YYNGEE come from the germline V gene. Here immunoSEQ multiplex PCR was the method, and the copy in TCRdb shows in-frame clones only, minus some. The table lists roughly 80,000 clones, approximately 91% of them singletons. This chain connects TRBV9 to TRBJ2-1; TRBD2 matches at 13 bases. This TCR was sampled from a woman aged 45-65 years in good health. Specimen: blood. CDR3 in DNA: TGTGCCAGCAGCGTAGTACTAGCGGGGGGGAATGAGCAGTTCTTC. Translation: CASSVVLAGGNEQFF.